The 13 T cell receptor beta chains below were found in one sample sequenced in a study of human T cells and chemical hapten exposure. One entry per CDR3 protein, called by TCRdb with MiXCR from the RACE reads. The sample shows 150,000 to 200,000 distinct CDR3 sequences, about 30% of them seen only once. Specified time point: patch test 3, about 24 weeks after DPC sensitization. As to treatment: therapeutic diphenylcyclopropenone sensitization with weekly scalp DPC. Specimen: whole blood, collected in connection with sensitization to the hapten diphenylcyclopropenone (DPC). Receptor source: a woman between 18 and 29 years old with alopecia areata. Some clones in this sample may be carry-over from other donors' samples.

This CDR3 reads CASSPPGGGMEAFF. As DNA, the CDR3 is TGTGCCAGCTCACCACCGGGAGGGGGGATGGAAGCTTTCTTT. This chain joins TRBV18 and TRBJ1-1; perhaps TRBD1 as D (6 bases). Germline CDR1 KGHSH, CDR2 LQKENI. Deletions cut 0 bases from V and 8 bases from J, with 13 bases between. This CDR3 region has 14 residues.

The chain links TRBV4-1 to TRBJ2-5, with 8 bases aligning to TRBD2. The CDR3 length is 16 residues. V shed 1 base and J 1 base; nucleotides not matched to a gene: 5. Germline CDR1 reads MGHRA; CDR2 reads YSYEKL. CDR3 bases: TGCGCCAGCAGCCAAGTAACGGGGGGGCCCCAAGAGACCCAGTACTTC. Its protein is CASSQVTGGPQETQYF.

This clonotype occurred a few times. The rearrangement uses TRBV10-2 and TRBJ2-3; no firm D call. CDR3 length equals 15 residues. Germline V CDR1 and CDR2: WSHSY, SAAADI. The germline V and J ends were trimmed by 6 bases and 0 bases, with 13 bases remaining between them. The CDR3 region is CASRTLMDSTDTQYF. The CDR3 DNA sequence: TGCGCCAGCAGGACCCTTATGGACAGCACAGATACGCAGTATTTT.

The J gene is TRBJ1-5, the V gene TRBV3-1, with D possibly being TRBD1 (6 bases). The V gene's germline CDR1 is LGHDT and CDR2 YNNKEL (reference sequence). V dropped 4 bases and J dropped 7 bases, with 14 bases sitting between them. The CDR3 extends over 14 amino acids. The CDR3 DNA follows: TGTGCCAGCAGCCTTAGGGGGGGCGCCCAGCCCCAGCATTTT. Its protein is CASSLRGGAQPQHF.

This clonotype was detected only a few times. The chain joins TRBV9 to TRBJ2-5; D is uncertain. V was shortened by 3 bases and J by 6 bases, with 18 bases between the two germline ends. The CDR3 length is 15 residues. Germline V gives CDR1 SGDLS, CDR2 YYNGEE. The CDR3 region is CASSGPGPSQKTQYF. The CDR3 coding sequence is TGTGCCAGCAGCGGACCCGGGCCTTCCCAGAAGACCCAGTACTTC.

The chain joins TRBV19 to TRBJ1-1; D is undetermined. CDR3 length: 13 residues. The V gene's germline CDR1 is LNHDA and CDR2 SQIVND (reference sequence). Deletions cut 3 bases from V and 3 bases from J, with 8 bases between. CDR3 sequence (DNA): TGTGCCAGTAGTATTCACTGGGACACTGAAGCTTTCTTT. Protein sequence: CASSIHWDTEAFF.

On this clonotype: A single base separates this from a much larger clone, so it may be a read error. J is TRBJ1-1 and V is TRBV14; D is uncertain. The CDR3 is 13 residues long. Germline V gene data show CDR1 as SGHDN and CDR2 as FVKESK. The CDR3, as DNA: TGTGCCAGCAGCCAAGTGATATCCGCTGAAGCTTTGTTT. This translates into CASSQVISAEALF.

This clonotype has more than one count but fewer than ten. The chain couples TRBV5-1 to TRBJ2-5; 9 bases are shared with TRBD1. Trimming cost V 1 base and J 5 bases; bases outside gene matches: 3. In germline, CDR1 is SGHRS, CDR2 YFSETQ. This CDR3 is built from 14 residues. The CDR3 spells CASSLTGGVETQYF. CDR3 DNA sequence: TGCGCCAGCAGCTTGACAGGGGGCGTGGAGACCCAGTACTTC.

This clonotype was seen more than once but under ten times. The V gene is TRBV12-3 or TRBV12-4, the J gene TRBJ1-6; D remains ambiguous. The CDR3 loop spans 17 amino acids. V lost 5 bases, J lost 1 base, and 15 bases lay in between. Written as DNA, the CDR3 is TGTGCCAGCAGTCTGGACGGAACGCAATCCTATAATTCACCCCTCCACTTT. This gives the protein CASSLDGTQSYNSPLHF.

V is TRBV9 and J is TRBJ1-2; TRBD1 aligns across 8 bases. Per germline, CDR1 SGDLS and CDR2 YYNGEE. The ends lost 4 bases at V and 4 bases at J; junction bases unmatched: 9. This CDR3 region has 15 residues. The CDR3 sequence: CASSFQSGGAYGYTF. The CDR3, as DNA: TGTGCCAGCAGCTTTCAATCAGGGGGCGCCTATGGCTACACCTTC.

This chain connects TRBV7-2 to TRBJ2-2; tentatively, D is TRBD2 (6 bases). Germline V CDR1 and CDR2: SGHTA, FQGNSA. Deletions cut 4 bases from V and 0 bases from J, with 15 bases between. This CDR3 spans 17 amino acids. In DNA, the CDR3 is TGTGCCAGCAGCTCTAGGGGAGCGGGCTCGAACACCGGGGAGCTGTTTTTT. As protein: CASSSRGAGSNTGELFF. The whole variable domain, filled in from reference TRBV7-2 and TRBJ2-2, reads GAGVSQSPSNKVTEKGKDVELRCDPISGHTALYWYRQSLGQGLEFLIYFQGNSAPDKSGLPSDRFSAERTGGSVSTLTIQRTQQEDSAVYLCASSSRGAGSNTGELFFGEGSRLTVL.

This chain uses TRBV4-2 with TRBJ2-1; the D call may be TRBD1 or TRBD2 (6 bases each). CDR1 is LGHNA, CDR2 YNFKEQ, per germline. Deletions cut 0 bases from V and 7 bases from J, with 16 bases between. The CDR3 is 16 amino acids. CDR3 amino acids: CASSQDSGASNNEQFF. In DNA, the CDR3 is TGTGCCAGCAGCCAAGATTCGGGGGCGTCCAATAATGAGCAGTTCTTC.

This clonotype was counted between two and nine times. The chain has TRBV6-5 and TRBJ2-7; D ambiguous. CDR3 length: 14 amino acids. Germline lookup yields CDR1 MNHEY and CDR2 SVGAGI. V was shortened by 6 bases and J by 3 bases, with 15 bases between the two germline ends. CDR3 nucleotides: TGTGCCAGCAGCGTCAGACCGGGCAACTACGAGCAGTACTTC. Protein: CASSVRPGNYEQYF.